This T cell receptor (beta chain) was captured by sequencing in a study of blood T cell repertoires in COVID-19. Across the study: The United States, Italy and Spain provided the acute and convalescent COVID-19 samples. The analysed material was cDNA or gDNA that came from T cells, B-cell-depleted T cells, or PBMCs.

A Seattle source enrolled patients during active infection and followed them longitudinally. The table came from immunoSEQ multiplex PCR; TCRdb's copy has only in-frame clones and leaves some out. The table shows 100,000 to 150,000 clones, with roughly 72% occurring only once. J was trimmed by 12 bases and V by 1 base; bases with no gene match: 3. CDR3 length: 12 residues. The sequence was obtained from a man older than 75 with COVID-19, enrolled during active disease. The V call is TRBV12-3 or TRBV12-4, the J call TRBJ1-5; TRBD1 aligns across 7 bases. The sequencing sample was made of peripheral blood. The CDR3 region is CASSLDRGGQHF. DNA for the CDR3: TGTGCCAGCAGTTTAGACAGGGGAGGCCAGCATTTT.